The 8 T cell receptor beta chains in this list originate from one sample, sequenced in a study of T cells in Graves' hyperthyroidism and ophthalmopathy. Regions amplified from RNA transcripts were the TCR beta CDR3 regions. The HTBI primer set was used in a first-round RT-PCR of the TCR CDR3. TCRdb reprocessed the multiplex PCR reads via MiXCR and lists one record per CDR3 protein. The sample shows 450,000 to 650,000 distinct CDR3 sequences, more than 13% of them seen only once. Sequencing was done on a sample of blood. Source of these receptors: a woman aged 18-29 years with Graves' ophthalmopathy.

In this sample, this clonotype turned up a few times. CDR3 protein: CASSPLTGTSRTQYF. CDR3 bases: TGTGCCAGCTCACCACTTACCGGGACTAGCAGAACGCAGTATTTT. The chain joins TRBV18 to TRBJ2-3; 9 bases map to TRBD2. J lost 9 bases, V lost 1 base, and 8 bases had no gene match. In germline, CDR1 is KGHSH, CDR2 LQKENI. The CDR3 has 15 residues.

This clonotype was seen at least ten times. V gene TRBV5-1 combines with J gene TRBJ2-2, with 7 bases matching TRBD2. Germline V CDR1 and CDR2: SGHRS, YFSETQ. The CDR3 length is 15 residues. Trimming took 6 bases from V and 2 from J; bases not matched to a gene: 7. DNA of the CDR3: TGCGCCAGCACGGTGGCTAGCGGTAACACCGGGGAGCTGTTTTTT. Translating it yields CASTVASGNTGELFF.

The count of this clonotype is one. The chain has TRBV7-9 and TRBJ1-4, with D perhaps TRBD1 (5 bases). CDR3 length equals 15 residues. V shed 4 bases and J shed 4 bases, with 13 bases lying between them. Per germline, CDR1 SEHNR and CDR2 FQNEAQ (reference sequence). The CDR3 DNA sequence: TGTGCCAGCAGCTCCCGGGACCGAATTAATGAAAAACTGTTTTTT. It encodes CASSSRDRINEKLFF.

In its sample, this clonotype was seen a few times. This chain joins TRBV9 and TRBJ2-3; 9 bases are shared with TRBD2. The CDR3 sequence is 15 residues long. Germline V gene lookup returns CDR1 SGDLS and CDR2 YYNGEE. Trimming at V came to 9 bases and at J to 4 bases, leaving 12 bases not matched to a gene. The CDR3 nucleotides are TGTGCCACGTCGGAGAGCGGGAGGTGGGCAGATACGCAGTATTTT. Amino acid sequence: CATSESGRWADTQYF.

This clonotype showed up just a few times. V and J are TRBV18 and TRBJ2-1, with 10 bases identical to TRBD2. The trim removed 2 bases at V and 7 bases at J, leaving 5 bases unmatched. Germline CDR1 and CDR2: KGHSH and LQKENI. This CDR3 has 15 residues. The CDR3 region is CASSPLAGGPNEQFF. The CDR3 DNA is TGTGCCAGCTCACCATTAGCGGGAGGTCCAAATGAGCAGTTCTTC.

Only a few counts were recorded for this clonotype. This rearrangement joins TRBV4-1 to TRBJ2-5, with D possibly being TRBD1 (6 bases). Trimming took 0 bases from V and 2 from J, leaving 13 bases between them. Germline values: CDR1 MGHRA, CDR2 YSYEKL. The CDR3 loop spans 16 amino acids. The CDR3 DNA is TGCGCCAGCAGCCAAGATGCAGGACAGCCTCAAGAGACCCAGTACTTC. Translation gives CASSQDAGQPQETQYF.

The chain couples TRBV7-3 to TRBJ2-5, with 10 bases identical to TRBD1. The length of the CDR3 is 13 residues. With V trimmed by 5 bases and J by 6 bases, 3 bases remained unmatched. Germline V lookup: CDR1 SGHTA, CDR2 FQGTGA. CDR3 in amino acids: CASSVGQGKTQYF. In DNA form, the CDR3 reads TGTGCCAGCAGCGTGGGACAGGGGAAGACCCAGTACTTC. Based on the CDR3 plus reference TRBV7-3 and TRBJ2-5, the full variable domain is GAGVSQTPSNKVTEKGKYVELRCDPISGHTALYWYRQSLGQGPEFLIYFQGTGAADDSGLPNDRFFAVRPEGSVSTLKIQRTERGDSAVYLCASSVGQGKTQYFGPGTRLLVL.

In this sample, this clonotype turned up many times. CDR3 in DNA: TGTGCCAGCAGCCCCGTCCCGGGACTAGGTTCAGATACGCAGTATTTT. Encoded protein: CASSPVPGLGSDTQYF. This rearrangement joins TRBV3-1 to TRBJ2-3; 8 bases line up with TRBD2. The trim removed 4 bases at V and 4 bases at J, leaving 10 bases unmatched. CDR3 length equals 16 residues. Germline V gene sequence: CDR1 LGHDT, CDR2 YNNKEL (reference sequence).